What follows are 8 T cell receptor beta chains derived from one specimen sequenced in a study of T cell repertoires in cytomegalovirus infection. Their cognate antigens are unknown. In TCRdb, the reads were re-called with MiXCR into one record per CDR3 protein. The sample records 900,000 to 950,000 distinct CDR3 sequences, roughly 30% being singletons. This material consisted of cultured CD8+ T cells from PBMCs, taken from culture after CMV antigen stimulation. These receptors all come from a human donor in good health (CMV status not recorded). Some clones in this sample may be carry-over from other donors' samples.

The CDR3 protein is CASSLTRSVGIDEQFF. CDR3 DNA sequence: TGTGCCAGCAGCTTAACCAGGTCCGTGGGAATCGATGAGCAGTTCTTC. The chain recombines TRBV7-8 with TRBJ2-1; D is undetermined. The germline V gene encodes CDR1 SGHVS and CDR2 FQNEAQ. CDR3 length: 16 amino acids. Deletions cut 2 bases from V and 8 bases from J, with 19 bases between.

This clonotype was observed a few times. CDR3 bases: TGCGCCAGCAGCCAAGCCCCCGAGGAGACCCAGTACTTC. Translating it yields CASSQAPEETQYF. The genes are TRBV4-3 and TRBJ2-5, with D unclear. CDR3 length: 13 amino acids. Trimming removed 1 base at V and 5 bases at J, with 8 bases between. The germline V gene encodes CDR1 LGHNA and CDR2 YSLEER.

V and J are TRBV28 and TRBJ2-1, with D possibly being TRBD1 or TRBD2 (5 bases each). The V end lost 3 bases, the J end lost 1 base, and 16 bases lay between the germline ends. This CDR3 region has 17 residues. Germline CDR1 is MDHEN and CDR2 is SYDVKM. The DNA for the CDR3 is TGTGCCAGCAGTTTCCCTGGGGGAATATGGTCCTACAATGAGCAGTTCTTC. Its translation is CASSFPGGIWSYNEQFF.

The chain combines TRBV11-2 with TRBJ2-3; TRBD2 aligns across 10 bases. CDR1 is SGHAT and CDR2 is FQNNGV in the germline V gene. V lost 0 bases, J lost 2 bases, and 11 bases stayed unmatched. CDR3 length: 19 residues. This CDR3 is CASSLDFRLAGALTDTQYF. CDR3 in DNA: TGTGCCAGCAGCTTAGATTTCCGGCTAGCGGGGGCCCTCACAGATACGCAGTATTTT.

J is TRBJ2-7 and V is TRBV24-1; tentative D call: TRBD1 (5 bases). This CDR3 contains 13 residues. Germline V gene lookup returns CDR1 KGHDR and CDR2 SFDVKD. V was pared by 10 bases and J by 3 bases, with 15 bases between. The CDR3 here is CATPLARVYEQYV. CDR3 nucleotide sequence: TGTGCCACTCCACTGGCCAGGGTCTACGAGCAGTACGTC.

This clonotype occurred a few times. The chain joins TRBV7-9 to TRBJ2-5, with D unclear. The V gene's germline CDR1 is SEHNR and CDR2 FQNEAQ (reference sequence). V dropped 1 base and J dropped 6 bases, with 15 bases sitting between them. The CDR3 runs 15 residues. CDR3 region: CASSLGYSTSQTQYF. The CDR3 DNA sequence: TGTGCCAGCAGCTTAGGGTACAGCACATCCCAGACCCAGTACTTC.

The CDR3 protein is CASSFHVNYGYTF. CDR3 nucleotides: TGTGCCAGCAGTTTTCACGTAAACTATGGCTACACCTTC. The chain employs TRBV12-3 or TRBV12-4 and TRBJ1-2; D uncertain. The CDR3 length is 13 residues. V was trimmed by 3 bases and J by 2 bases, leaving 7 bases between them.

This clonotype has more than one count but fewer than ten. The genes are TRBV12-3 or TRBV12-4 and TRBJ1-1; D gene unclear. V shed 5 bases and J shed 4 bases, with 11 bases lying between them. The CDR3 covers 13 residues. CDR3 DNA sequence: TGTGCCAGCAGTCCGACGGTCACCACTGAAGCTTTCTTT. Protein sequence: CASSPTVTTEAFF.